The 26 T cell receptor beta chains reported below all come from one sample, sequenced in a study of CD8 T cells in Susac syndrome. RNA amounts of roughly 0.45 to 1 ug underwent reverse transcription with random hexamers. TCRdb recomputed calls from the immunoSEQ multiplex PCR reads with MiXCR, one row per CDR3 protein. The sample has under 250,000 distinct CDR3 sequences, 80% to 95% seen once; the top ten hold 0.055% to 0.075%. The sequencing input was CD4+ T cells from PBMCs. These receptors originate from a human donor with multiple sclerosis.

V usage is TRBV18 and J usage is TRBJ1-2; the D is unclear. This CDR3 comprises 13 residues. In germline, CDR1 is KGHSH, CDR2 LQKENI. V was shortened by 6 bases and J by 6 bases, with 14 bases between the two germline ends. The CDR3 nucleotides are TGTGCCAGCTCCCAAGTTAAGGGAGATGGCTACACCTTC. This codes for CASSQVKGDGYTF.

DNA of the CDR3: TGTGCCAGCAGTCGGACAGGGACCAATGAAAAACTGTTTTTT. Translated: CASSRTGTNEKLFF. The chain couples TRBV27 to TRBJ1-4, with 8 bases identical to TRBD1. CDR1 and CDR2 from the germline V gene are MNHEY and SMNVEV (reference sequence). The CDR3 totals 14 residues. J lost 5 bases, V lost 5 bases, and 4 bases had no gene match.

DNA for the CDR3: TGCAGCGTTGCTTCGAGCGGGTGGGGTAATGAGCAGTTCTTC. Translation gives CSVASSGWGNEQFF. V usage is TRBV29-1 and J usage is TRBJ2-1; a weak D match, TRBD2 (6 bases). The CDR3 is 14 residues long. Trimming removed 4 bases at V and 7 bases at J, with 17 bases between. The germline gives CDR1 SQVTM, CDR2 ANQGSEA.

The CDR3 DNA reads TGCGCCAGCAGCTTACGGGGAGAAGGAAACACCATATATTTT. Its translation is CASSLRGEGNTIYF. The chain couples TRBV5-1 to TRBJ1-3; D remains unclear. Germline loops: CDR1 SGHRS, CDR2 YFSETQ. V was cut by 2 bases and J by 4 bases, with 10 bases left in between. CDR3 length: 14 residues.

The V call is TRBV2, the J call TRBJ2-2, with unresolved D. V was trimmed by 6 bases and J by 9 bases, leaving 11 bases between them. CDR3 size: 12 residues. The germline CDR1 and CDR2 sequences are SNHLY and FYNNEI. The chain's CDR3 is CASRASDRELFF. DNA for the CDR3: TGTGCCAGCAGGGCTAGTGACAGGGAGCTGTTTTTT. Drawing the rest from reference TRBV2 and TRBJ2-2, the complete variable domain is EPEVTQTPSHQVTQMGQEVILRCVPISNHLYFYWYRQILGQKVEFLVSFYNNEISEKSEIFDDQFSVERPDGSNFTLKIRSTKLEDSAMYFCASRASDRELFFGEGSRLTVL.

CDR3 coding DNA: TGTGCCAGCAGAGTACCGGGACAGGGGGAAACCCAGTACTTC. Its protein is CASRVPGQGETQYF. The chain is built from TRBV6-1 and TRBJ2-5; 11 positions match TRBD1. Losses at the gene ends were 6 bases for V and 8 bases for J; bases not matched to a gene: 8. The CDR3 totals 14 residues. The germline V gene has CDR1 MNHNS and CDR2 SASEGT.

V gene TRBV7-9 combines with J gene TRBJ2-3; the D gene is possibly TRBD2 (5 bases). Looked up from germline, CDR1 is SEHNR and CDR2 is FQNEAQ (reference sequence). The length of the CDR3 is 14 residues. Trimming stripped 5 bases from V and 6 bases from J, with 15 bases between. The CDR3 DNA reads as TGTGCCAGCAGCACCGCCGGGAACCGGGATACGCAGTATTTT. Its translation: CASSTAGNRDTQYF.

The chain employs TRBV15 and TRBJ2-5; a weak D match, TRBD1 (5 bases). CDR3 length: 14 residues. V lost 5 bases to trimming and J lost 6 bases, with 16 bases between them. Germline V gene lookup returns CDR1 LNHNV and CDR2 YYDKDF (reference sequence). The CDR3 loop reads CATSLGAVLKTQYF. The CDR3 DNA follows: TGTGCCACCAGCCTAGGGGCAGTCCTCAAGACCCAGTACTTC.

DNA for the CDR3: TGTGCCAGCAGTTCCATCGACAGGGTTGGGGAGACCCAGTACTTC. This codes for CASSSIDRVGETQYF. V and J are TRBV28 and TRBJ2-5; 7 bases fit TRBD1. V lost 4 bases to trimming and J lost 5 bases; unmatched junction nucleotides: 10. CDR1 and CDR2 from the germline V gene are MDHEN and SYDVKM. The CDR3 is 15 residues long.

The chain carries TRBV6-1 and TRBJ2-5; TRBD2 agrees at 9 bases. The CDR3 length is 15 residues. Looked up from germline, CDR1 is MNHNS and CDR2 is SASEGT. V gave up 3 bases and J gave up 5 bases; unmatched junction bases: 7. This chain's CDR3 is CASSEGGLAGETQYF. The CDR3 nucleotides read TGTGCCAGCAGTGAGGGGGGGCTAGCGGGGGAGACCCAGTACTTC.

V and J are TRBV6-5 and TRBJ1-4; D gene ambiguous. Trimming cost V 2 bases and J 9 bases, with 13 bases left between them. CDR3 length: 14 residues. Germline lookup yields CDR1 MNHEY and CDR2 SVGAGI. The CDR3 region is CASSYAGAGKKLFF. The CDR3 nucleotides read TGTGCCAGCAGTTACGCAGGTGCGGGAAAAAAACTGTTTTTT.

The chain joins TRBV4-1 to TRBJ1-3; 8 bases are shared with TRBD1. Trimming cost V 1 base and J 2 bases; bases outside gene matches: 4. This CDR3 is built from 16 residues. Germline-derived CDR1 and CDR2 are MGHRA and YSYEKL. Written as DNA, the CDR3 is TGCGCCAGCAGCCAAGCTGAGACAGGGGCTGGAAACACCATATATTTT. Its protein product is CASSQAETGAGNTIYF.

The chain recombines TRBV18 with TRBJ2-3, with no clear D. Germline V gene sequence: CDR1 KGHSH, CDR2 LQKENI. V lost 1 base and J 4 bases, leaving 15 bases between the germline ends. The CDR3 spans 16 residues. The CDR3 region is CASSPQSLLTPDTQYF. In DNA form, the CDR3 reads TGTGCCAGCTCACCACAGTCCCTCCTCACCCCAGATACGCAGTATTTT.

This chain uses TRBV14 with TRBJ2-5, with a tentative D call TRBD1 (5 bases). The CDR3 length is 15 residues. The V end lost 0 bases, the J end lost 5 bases, and 13 bases lay between the germline ends. In germline, CDR1 is SGHDN, CDR2 FVKESK. Written as DNA, the CDR3 is TGTGCCAGCAGCCAAGATAGGGGCTGGTGGGAGACCCAGTACTTC. This encodes CASSQDRGWWETQYF.

The chain links TRBV5-1 to TRBJ2-2; no reliable D call. The CDR3 sequence is 16 residues long. V was pared by 0 bases and J by 0 bases, with 9 bases between. In germline, CDR1 is SGHRS, CDR2 YFSETQ. CDR3 residues: CASSLAPPSNTGELFF. CDR3 DNA sequence: TGCGCCAGCAGCTTGGCCCCGCCATCGAACACCGGGGAGCTGTTTTTT.

This rearrangement joins TRBV30 to TRBJ1-1; TRBD1 matches 8 bases. The trim removed 2 bases at V and 5 bases at J, leaving 7 bases unmatched. This CDR3 has 14 amino acids. Germline lookup yields CDR1 GTSNPN and CDR2 SVGIG (reference sequence). CDR3 coding DNA: TGTGCCTGGAGTACCCTACAGGGGGGGACTGAAGCTTTCTTT. Translation: CAWSTLQGGTEAFF.

This clonotype has a single count. J is TRBJ2-7 and V is TRBV19, with D possibly being TRBD1 or TRBD2 (5 bases each). Trimming left V 3 bases short and J 5 bases short, with 14 bases between. This CDR3 has 14 residues. The germline V gene encodes CDR1 LNHDA and CDR2 SQIVND (reference sequence). The CDR3 DNA sequence: TGTGCCAGTAGTATGGTCAGGGAGACCCACGAGCAGTACTTC. Translating it yields CASSMVRETHEQYF.

This clonotype has more than one count but fewer than ten. V gene TRBV7-3 combines with J gene TRBJ1-1; D is undetermined. CDR3 length: 14 amino acids. Between the trimmed V and J ends, which lost 5 bases and 1 base, there was a span of 11 bases. CDR1 is SGHTA, CDR2 FQGTGA, per germline. The CDR3 region has the DNA TGTGCCAGCAGCCCTGGACGGCAGAACACTGAAGCTTTCTTT. Translating it yields CASSPGRQNTEAFF.

The rearrangement uses TRBV4-1 and TRBJ2-1; 14 bases agree with TRBD2. In germline, CDR1 is MGHRA, CDR2 YSYEKL. The CDR3 covers 16 residues. The V and J ends lost 2 bases and 6 bases, in that order; junction bases with no gene match: 3. The CDR3 coding sequence is TGCGCCAGCAGCCAACCCGGGACTAGCGGGAGCAATGAGCAGTTCTTC. Translating gives CASSQPGTSGSNEQFF.

The chain recombines TRBV29-1 with TRBJ1-1, with D possibly matching TRBD1 (5 bases). The CDR3 is 12 amino acids. Germline values: CDR1 SQVTM, CDR2 ANQGSEA. Trimming removed 4 bases from V and 5 bases from J, with 11 bases in between. The CDR3 DNA is TGCAGCGTTGCCCCGAGACAGACTGAAGCTTTCTTT. Amino acids: CSVAPRQTEAFF.

V is TRBV3-1 and J is TRBJ1-1; 7 bases map to TRBD1. J gave up 3 bases and V 7 bases, and 8 bases lay outside the gene matches. Germline CDR1 LGHDT, CDR2 YNNKEL (reference sequence). The CDR3 spans 14 residues. CDR3 in amino acids: CASTTGQADTEAFF. Here the CDR3 DNA reads TGTGCCAGCACCACCGGACAGGCGGACACTGAAGCTTTCTTT.

This chain uses TRBV7-9 with TRBJ2-3, with TRBD1 identical over 7 bases. Per the germline V gene, CDR1 is SEHNR and CDR2 is FQNEAQ (reference sequence). The CDR3 spans 15 residues. The ends lost 1 base at V and 4 bases at J; junction bases unmatched: 5. The CDR3 DNA reads TGTGCCAGCAGCTTAGGAGACAGGGTCCCAGATACGCAGTATTTT. Translated: CASSLGDRVPDTQYF.

The gene calls are TRBV18 and TRBJ2-1; 10 bases line up with TRBD2. Germline CDR1 and CDR2: KGHSH and LQKENI. The V and J ends lost 3 bases and 6 bases, in that order; junction bases with no gene match: 8. This CDR3 has 16 residues. CDR3 in amino acids: CASSPAGTSVGNEQFF. CDR3 nucleotide sequence: TGTGCCAGCTCACCGGCGGGGACTAGCGTGGGCAATGAGCAGTTCTTC. The full variable domain, rest sourced from reference TRBV18 and TRBJ2-1, is NAGVMQNPRHLVRRRGQEARLRCSPMKGHSHVYWYRQLPEEGLKFMVYLQKENIIDESGMPKERFSAEFPKEGPSILRIQQVVRGDSAAYFCASSPAGTSVGNEQFFGPGTRLTVL.

This chain connects TRBV18 to TRBJ2-7; D unclear. The germline V gene has CDR1 KGHSH and CDR2 LQKENI. V was shortened by 6 bases and J by 0 bases, with 12 bases between the two germline ends. This CDR3 has 14 residues. The CDR3 reads CASSEYDSSYEQYV. CDR3 nucleotide sequence: TGTGCCAGCTCCGAATACGATAGCTCCTACGAGCAGTACGTC.

The chain carries TRBV29-1 and TRBJ1-2; D not resolved. V was shortened by 3 bases and J by 8 bases, with 10 bases between the two germline ends. This CDR3 is 11 amino acids long. Per the germline V gene, CDR1 is SQVTM and CDR2 is ANQGSEA. CDR3 loop: CSVEIGEGYTF. The CDR3 DNA reads as TGCAGCGTTGAGATTGGGGAAGGCTACACCTTC.

This rearrangement joins TRBV6-5 to TRBJ2-5; 7 positions agree with TRBD1. The CDR3 consists of 12 residues. Germline V gene lookup returns CDR1 MNHEY and CDR2 SVGAGI. The J segment lost 4 bases and the V segment lost 8 bases, leaving 4 bases of the junction unmatched. CDR3 coding DNA: TGTGCCAGCGGGACAGTCCCAGAGACCCAGTACTTC. This translates into CASGTVPETQYF.